This T cell receptor (beta chain) was sequenced for a study of PD-1 blockade in mismatch repair-deficient tumors. Background on the study: All were previously treated, progressing patients with 11 to 13 mismatch repair-deficient cancer types. Overall study results and limits: Rapid post-treatment expansion, then contraction, generally preceding radiologic response, marked tumor-resident clones.

The germline V gene has CDR1 SGHVS and CDR2 FQNEAQ. The ends lost 2 bases at V and 3 bases at J; junction bases unmatched: 3. The CDR3 is 15 residues long. About this clone itself: Its antigen is still unknown.

All patients were mismatch repair deficient, assessed by either PCR or immunohistochemistry. The TCR-sequenced patients were a few responders to pembrolizumab. Data came from immunoSEQ multiplex PCR; TCRdb stores just in-frame clones and leaves some out. Among about 66,000 clones listed, around 73% were seen once. This TCR came from an adult with mismatch repair-deficient cancer. The sequences come from peripheral blood, collected 2 weeks after starting pembrolizumab. The chain carries TRBV7-8 and TRBJ1-4, with TRBD1 matching 7 bases. DNA for the CDR3: TGTGCCAGCAGCTTAAGCGGGACAGCTAATGAAAAACTGTTTTTT. This gives the protein CASSLSGTANEKLFF.